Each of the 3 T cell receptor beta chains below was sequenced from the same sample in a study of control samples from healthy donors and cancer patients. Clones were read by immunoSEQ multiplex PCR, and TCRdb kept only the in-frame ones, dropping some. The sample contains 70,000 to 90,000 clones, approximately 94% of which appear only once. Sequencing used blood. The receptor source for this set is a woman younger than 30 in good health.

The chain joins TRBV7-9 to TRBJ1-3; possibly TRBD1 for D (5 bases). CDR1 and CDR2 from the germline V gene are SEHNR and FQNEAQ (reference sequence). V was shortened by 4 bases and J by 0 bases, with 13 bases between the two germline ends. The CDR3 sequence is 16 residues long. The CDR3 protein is CASSSPGPNSGNTIYF. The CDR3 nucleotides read TGTGCCAGCAGCTCTCCGGGACCGAACTCTGGAAACACCATATATTTT.

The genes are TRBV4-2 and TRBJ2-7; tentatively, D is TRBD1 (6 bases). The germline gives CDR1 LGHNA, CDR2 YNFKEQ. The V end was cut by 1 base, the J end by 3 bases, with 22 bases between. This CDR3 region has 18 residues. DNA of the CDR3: TGTGCCAGCAGCCAAGGCTTGGGTGGAGCGATAGGGGGCTACGAGCAGTACTTC. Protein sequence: CASSQGLGGAIGGYEQYF.

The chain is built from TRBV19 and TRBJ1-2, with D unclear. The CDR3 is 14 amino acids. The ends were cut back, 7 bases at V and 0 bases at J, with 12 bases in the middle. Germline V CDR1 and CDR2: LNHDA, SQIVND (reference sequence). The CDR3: CASKNRLANYGYTF. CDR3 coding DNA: TGTGCCAGTAAAAACCGGTTAGCTAACTATGGCTACACCTTC.